This TCR beta chain originates from a study of radiotherapy plus CTLA-4 blockade in lung cancer. Study-level results: Researchers report tumor-derived TCR clones expanding in blood after radiotherapy plus ipilimumab. How blood T cell clones changed early, along with interferon-beta, reportedly forecast response best.

The V gene's germline CDR1 is LGHNA and CDR2 YSLEER. This CDR3 is 15 amino acids long. Germline trimming cut 1 base from V and 8 bases from J; bases unmatched to any gene: 6. Profiling relied on immunoSEQ multiplex PCR, and the TCRdb table lists in-frame clones only, not all of them. This table holds 55,000 to 80,000 clones, 60% to 80% found once. This clone came up once. Its antigen remains unknown. Sample: peripheral blood, taken from a patient treated with radiotherapy plus ipilimumab. The chain links TRBV4-3 to TRBJ2-4; 9 bases align to TRBD1. This sequence was found in a human donor with non-small cell lung cancer who had a complete response to radiotherapy plus ipilimumab. The CDR3: CASSQGTGAADIQYF. CDR3 bases: TGCGCCAGCAGCCAAGGGACAGGGGCCGCGGACATTCAGTACTTC.